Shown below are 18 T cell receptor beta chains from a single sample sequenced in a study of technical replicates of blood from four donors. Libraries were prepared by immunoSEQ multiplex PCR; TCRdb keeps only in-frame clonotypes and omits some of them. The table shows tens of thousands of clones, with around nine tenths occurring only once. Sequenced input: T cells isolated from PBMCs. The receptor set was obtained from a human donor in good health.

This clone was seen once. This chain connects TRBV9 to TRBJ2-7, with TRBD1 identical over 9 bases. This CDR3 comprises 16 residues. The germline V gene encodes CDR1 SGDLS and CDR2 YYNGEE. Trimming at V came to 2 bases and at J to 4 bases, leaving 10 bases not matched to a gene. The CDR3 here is CASSVSPGTGRYEQYF. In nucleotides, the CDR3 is TGTGCCAGCAGCGTTTCGCCGGGGACAGGGAGGTACGAGCAGTACTTC.

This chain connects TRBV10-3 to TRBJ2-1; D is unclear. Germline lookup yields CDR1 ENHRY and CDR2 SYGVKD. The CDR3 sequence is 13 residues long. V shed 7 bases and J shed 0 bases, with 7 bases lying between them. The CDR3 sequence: CAITGSSYNEQFF. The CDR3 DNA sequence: TGTGCCATCACCGGTAGCTCCTACAATGAGCAGTTCTTC.

CDR3 protein: CASSRTGLPDEQFF. The CDR3 nucleotides are TGCGCCAGCAGCCGCACGGGACTTCCCGATGAGCAGTTCTTC. The chain employs TRBV4-1 and TRBJ2-1, with D tentatively TRBD2 (6 bases). This CDR3 has 14 residues. Germline loops: CDR1 MGHRA, CDR2 YSYEKL. V lost 4 bases to trimming and J lost 8 bases, with 15 bases between them.

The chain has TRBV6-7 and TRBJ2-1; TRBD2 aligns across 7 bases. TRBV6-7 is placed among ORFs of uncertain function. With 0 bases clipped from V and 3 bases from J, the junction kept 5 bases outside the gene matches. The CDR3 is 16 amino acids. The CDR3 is CASSYSLGGSYNEQFF. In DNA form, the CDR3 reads TGTGCCAGCAGTTACTCGCTTGGCGGGAGCTACAATGAGCAGTTCTTC.

The CDR3 reads CASGLALLAETQYF. As DNA, the CDR3 is TGTGCTAGTGGTCTAGCCCTTCTAGCGGAGACCCAGTACTTC. This chain uses TRBV12-5 with TRBJ2-5, with a possible D match to TRBD2 (6 bases). Between the trimmed V and J ends, which lost 5 bases and 5 bases, there was a span of 15 bases. Germline lookup yields CDR1 LGHNT and CDR2 FRNRAP. The CDR3 sequence is 14 residues long.

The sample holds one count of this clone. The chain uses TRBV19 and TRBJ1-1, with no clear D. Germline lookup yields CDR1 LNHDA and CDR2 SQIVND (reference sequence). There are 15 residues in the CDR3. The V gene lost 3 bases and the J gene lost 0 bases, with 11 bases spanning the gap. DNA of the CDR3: TGTGCCAGTAGTATGCTCCGGGAGATGAACACTGAAGCTTTCTTT. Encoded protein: CASSMLREMNTEAFF.

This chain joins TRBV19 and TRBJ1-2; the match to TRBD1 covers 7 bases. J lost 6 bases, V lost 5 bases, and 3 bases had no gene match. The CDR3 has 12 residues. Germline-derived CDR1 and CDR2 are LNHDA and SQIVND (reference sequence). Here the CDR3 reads CASSFRGDGYTF. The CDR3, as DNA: TGTGCCAGTAGTTTCAGGGGGGATGGCTACACCTTC.

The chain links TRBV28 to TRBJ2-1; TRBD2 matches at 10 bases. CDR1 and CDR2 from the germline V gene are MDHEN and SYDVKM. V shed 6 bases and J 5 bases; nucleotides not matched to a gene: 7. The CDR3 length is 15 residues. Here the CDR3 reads CASRGGSGRNNEQFF. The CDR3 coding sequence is TGTGCCAGCAGGGGGGGTAGCGGGAGGAACAATGAGCAGTTCTTC.

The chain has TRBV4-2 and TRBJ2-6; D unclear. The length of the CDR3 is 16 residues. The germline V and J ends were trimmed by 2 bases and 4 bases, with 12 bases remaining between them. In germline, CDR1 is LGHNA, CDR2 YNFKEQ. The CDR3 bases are TGTGCCAGCAGCCAAAGCGAGCTCTCCGGGGCCAACGTCCTGACTTTC. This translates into CASSQSELSGANVLTF.

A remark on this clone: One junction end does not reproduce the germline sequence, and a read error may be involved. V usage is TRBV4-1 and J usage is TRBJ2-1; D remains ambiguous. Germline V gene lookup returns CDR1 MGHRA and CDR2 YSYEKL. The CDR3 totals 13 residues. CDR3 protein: CASTQGPDNEQFF. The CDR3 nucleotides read TGCGCCAGCACCCAAGGGCCCGACAATGAGCAGTTCTTC.

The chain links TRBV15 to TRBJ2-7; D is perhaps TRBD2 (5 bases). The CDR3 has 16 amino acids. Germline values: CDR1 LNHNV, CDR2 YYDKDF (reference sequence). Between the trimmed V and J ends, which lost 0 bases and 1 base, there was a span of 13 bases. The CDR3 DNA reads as TGTGCCACCAGCAGAGAGCGGGTGGAAAATTCCTACGAGCAGTACTTC. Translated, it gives CATSRERVENSYEQYF. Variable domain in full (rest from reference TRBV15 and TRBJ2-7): DAMVIQNPRYQVTQFGKPVTLSCSQTLNHNVMYWYQQKSSQAPKLLFHYYDKDFNNEADTPDNFQSRRPNTSFCFLDIRSPGLGDTAMYLCATSRERVENSYEQYFGPGTRLTVT.

CDR3 sequence (DNA): TGCGCCAGCAGTGGGCTAGCGGGAGGAGTACGGGAGCAGTACTTC. Amino acids: CASSGLAGGVREQYF. V usage is TRBV10-2 and J usage is TRBJ2-7, with 11 bases fitting TRBD2. CDR3 length: 15 amino acids. V lost 4 bases and J lost 7; bases outside the gene matches: 9. From germline, CDR1 is WSHSY and CDR2 SAAADI.

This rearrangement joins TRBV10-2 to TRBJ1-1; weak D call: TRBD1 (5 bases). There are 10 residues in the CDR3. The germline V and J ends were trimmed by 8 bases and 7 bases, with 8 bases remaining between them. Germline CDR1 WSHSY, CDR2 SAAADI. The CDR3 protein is CASRGNEAFF. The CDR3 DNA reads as TGCGCCAGCCGGGGGAATGAAGCTTTCTTT.

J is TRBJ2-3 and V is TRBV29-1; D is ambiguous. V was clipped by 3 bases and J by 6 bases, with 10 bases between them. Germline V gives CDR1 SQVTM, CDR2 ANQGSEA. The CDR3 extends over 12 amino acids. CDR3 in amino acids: CSVEVDTDTQYF. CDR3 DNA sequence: TGCAGCGTTGAGGTCGACACCGATACGCAGTATTTT.

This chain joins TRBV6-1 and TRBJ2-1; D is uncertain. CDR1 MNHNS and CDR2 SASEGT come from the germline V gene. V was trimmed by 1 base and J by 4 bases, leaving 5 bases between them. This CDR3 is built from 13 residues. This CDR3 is CASSEGSYNEQFF. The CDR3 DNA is TGTGCCAGCAGTGAAGGGAGTTACAATGAGCAGTTCTTC.

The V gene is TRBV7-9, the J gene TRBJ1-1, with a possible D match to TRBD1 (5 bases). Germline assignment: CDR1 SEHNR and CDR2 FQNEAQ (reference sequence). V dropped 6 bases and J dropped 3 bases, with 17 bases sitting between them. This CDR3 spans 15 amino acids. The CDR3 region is CASSGGEWGDTEAFF. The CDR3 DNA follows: TGTGCCAGCAGTGGGGGGGAATGGGGGGACACTGAAGCTTTCTTT.

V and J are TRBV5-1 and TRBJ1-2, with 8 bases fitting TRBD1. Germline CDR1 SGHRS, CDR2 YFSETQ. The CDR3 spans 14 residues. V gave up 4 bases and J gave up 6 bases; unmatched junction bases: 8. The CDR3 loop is CASSPGQAFDGYTF. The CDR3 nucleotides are TGCGCCAGCAGCCCGGGACAGGCTTTCGATGGCTACACCTTC.

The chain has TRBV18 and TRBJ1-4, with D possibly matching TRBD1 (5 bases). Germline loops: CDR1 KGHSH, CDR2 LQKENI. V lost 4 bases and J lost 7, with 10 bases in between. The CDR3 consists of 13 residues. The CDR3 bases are TGTGCCAGCTCACTTGGGACTCTTGAAAAACTGTTTTTT. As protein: CASSLGTLEKLFF.